This TCR beta chain was found in a study of shared clonotypes between healthy human individuals. CD8 cells regarded as naive lacked CD45RO, were positively chosen for CCR7, and omitted terminally differentiated effector memory CD45RA+ cells. Trimming took 3 bases from V and 0 from J, leaving 6 bases between them. CDR3 length equals 15 residues. The germline CDR1 and CDR2 sequences are MNHEY and SMNVEV (reference sequence). Assay used: immunoSEQ multiplex PCR; TCRdb lists only in-frame clones, some missing. The sample contains around 580,000 clones, 98% of which appear only once. The sequence derives from a man younger than 45 in good health. Sequences were obtained from naive CD8+ T cells sorted from blood. This chain uses TRBV27 with TRBJ2-6; D may be TRBD1 (6 bases). This CDR3 reads CASSLDSSGANVLTF. The CDR3 DNA is TGTGCCAGCAGTTTGGACAGCTCTGGGGCCAACGTCCTGACTTTC.